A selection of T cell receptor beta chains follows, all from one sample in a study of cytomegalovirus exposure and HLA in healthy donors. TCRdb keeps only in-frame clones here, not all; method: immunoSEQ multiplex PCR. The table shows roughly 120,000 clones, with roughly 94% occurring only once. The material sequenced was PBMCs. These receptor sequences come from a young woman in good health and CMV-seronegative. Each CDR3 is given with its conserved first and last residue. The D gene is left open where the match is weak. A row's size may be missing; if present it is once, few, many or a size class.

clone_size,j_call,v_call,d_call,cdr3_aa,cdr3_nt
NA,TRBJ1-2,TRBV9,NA,CASSLGGGYGYTF,TGTGCCAGCAGCCTTGGGGGGGGATATGGCTACACCTTC
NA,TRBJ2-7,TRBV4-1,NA,CASSPSGWGVSYEQYF,TGCGCCAGCAGCCCATCGGGCTGGGGGGTCTCCTACGAGCAGTACTTC
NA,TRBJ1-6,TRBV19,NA,CATREGSYNSPLHF,TGTGCCACCCGGGAGGGTTCCTATAATTCACCCCTCCACTTT
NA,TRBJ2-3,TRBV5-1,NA,CASSFRRADTQYF,TGCGCCAGCAGCTTTAGGCGGGCAGATACGCAGTATTTT
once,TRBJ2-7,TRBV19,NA,CASSIAKGGIYEQYF,TGTGCCAGTAGTATAGCTAAGGGGGGGATCTACGAGCAGTACTTC
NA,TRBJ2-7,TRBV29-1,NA,CSVESAEEYEQYF,TGCAGCGTTGAATCGGCGGAAGAGTACGAGCAGTACTTC
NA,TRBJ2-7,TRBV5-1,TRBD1,CASSLGGTGWYEQYF,TGCGCCAGCAGCTTGGGGGGGACAGGGTGGTACGAGCAGTACTTC
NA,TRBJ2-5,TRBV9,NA,CASSVEGLARETQYF,TGTGCCAGCAGCGTAGAGGGCCTAGCGAGGGAGACCCAGTACTTC
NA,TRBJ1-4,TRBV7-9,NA,CASSPPQPGNNEKLFF,TGTGCCAGCAGCCCCCCGCAACCGGGGAATAATGAAAAACTGTTTTTT
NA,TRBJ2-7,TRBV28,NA,CASSLSVRGYEQYF,TGTGCCAGCAGTTTATCAGTACGCGGGTACGAGCAGTACTTC
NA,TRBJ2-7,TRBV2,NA,CASSVTGLGSPEQYF,TGTGCCAGCAGCGTAACAGGCCTTGGCTCTCCCGAGCAGTACTTC
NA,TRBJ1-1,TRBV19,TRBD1,CASDSGTGGGTEAFF,TGTGCCAGTGATTCCGGGACAGGGGGTGGCACTGAAGCTTTCTTT
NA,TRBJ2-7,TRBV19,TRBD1,CASSRTGSHEQYF,TGTGCCAGTAGCCGGACAGGGTCCCACGAGCAGTACTTC
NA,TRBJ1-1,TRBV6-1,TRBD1,CANSDRALNTEAFF,TGTGCCAACTCTGACAGGGCTCTGAACACTGAAGCTTTCTTT
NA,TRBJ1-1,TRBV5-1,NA,CASSPSGAYTEAFF,TGCGCCAGCAGCCCGAGTGGGGCCTACACTGAAGCTTTCTTT
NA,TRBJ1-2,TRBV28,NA,CASSLPQQYDYTF,TGTGCCAGCAGCTTGCCCCAACAGTATGACTACACCTTC
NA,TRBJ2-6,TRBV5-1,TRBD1,CASSLVTGGASGANVLTF,TGCGCCAGCAGCTTAGTGACAGGGGGCGCTTCCGGGGCCAACGTCCTGACTTTC
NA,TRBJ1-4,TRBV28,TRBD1,CASSWETGGAQEKLFF,TGTGCCAGCAGTTGGGAGACAGGGGGCGCACAAGAAAAACTGTTTTTT
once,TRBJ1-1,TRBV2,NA,CASSEMRNTEAFF,TGTGCCAGCAGTGAAATGAGGAACACTGAAGCTTTCTTT
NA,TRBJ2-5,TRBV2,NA,CASKVGGGRETQYF,TGTGCCAGCAAGGTGGGGGGGGGCCGGGAGACCCAGTACTTC
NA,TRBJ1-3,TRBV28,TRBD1,CASSGTPGGSGNTIYF,TGTGCCAGCAGTGGTACCCCAGGGGGCTCTGGAAACACCATATATTTT
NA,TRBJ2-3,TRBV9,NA,CASSASSGTDTQYF,TGTGCCAGCAGCGCATCGTCAGGGACAGATACGCAGTATTTT
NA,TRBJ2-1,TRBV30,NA,CAWSEDSYNEQFF,TGTGCCTGGAGCGAGGACAGCTACAATGAGCAGTTCTTC
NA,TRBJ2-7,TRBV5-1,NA,CASSLEDKTYEQYF,TGCGCCAGCAGCTTGGAGGACAAAACCTACGAGCAGTACTTC
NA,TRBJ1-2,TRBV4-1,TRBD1,CASSPGGENGYTF,TGCGCCAGCAGCCCAGGGGGCGAAAATGGCTACACCTTC
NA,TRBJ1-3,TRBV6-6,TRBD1,CASSPSTGRGNTIYF,TGTGCCAGCAGTCCCTCGACAGGGAGAGGAAACACCATATATTTT
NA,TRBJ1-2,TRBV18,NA,CASSPESGGDGYTF,TGTGCCAGCTCACCAGAGTCCGGGGGTGATGGCTACACCTTC
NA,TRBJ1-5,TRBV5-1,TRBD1,CASIPGQGPGQPQHF,TGCGCCAGTATTCCGGGACAGGGGCCCGGACAGCCCCAGCATTTT
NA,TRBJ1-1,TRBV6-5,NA,CASSYMNTEAFF,TGTGCCAGCAGTTATATGAACACTGAAGCTTTCTTT
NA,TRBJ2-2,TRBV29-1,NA,CSVAYVGLNTGELFF,TGCAGCGTGGCTTACGTGGGCTTGAACACCGGGGAGCTGTTTTTT
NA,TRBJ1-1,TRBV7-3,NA,CASSFYRGNTGNTEAFF,TGTGCCAGCAGCTTTTATCGAGGGAATACGGGGAACACTGAAGCTTTCTTT
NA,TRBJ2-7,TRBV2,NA,CAWESGYEQYF,TGTGCCTGGGAGTCTGGTTACGAGCAGTACTTC
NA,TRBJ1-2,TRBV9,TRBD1,CASSSGTVRDGYTF,TGTGCCAGCAGCTCAGGGACAGTCAGAGACGGCTACACCTTC
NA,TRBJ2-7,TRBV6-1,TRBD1,CASISGTATYEQYF,TGTGCCAGCATATCCGGGACAGCGACCTACGAGCAGTACTTC
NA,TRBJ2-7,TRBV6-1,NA,CASSEARGYEQYF,TGTGCCAGCAGTGAAGCCAGGGGTTACGAGCAGTACTTC
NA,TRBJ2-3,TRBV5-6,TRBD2,CASSWVAGSTDTQYF,TGTGCCAGCAGCTGGGTAGCGGGCAGCACAGATACGCAGTATTTT